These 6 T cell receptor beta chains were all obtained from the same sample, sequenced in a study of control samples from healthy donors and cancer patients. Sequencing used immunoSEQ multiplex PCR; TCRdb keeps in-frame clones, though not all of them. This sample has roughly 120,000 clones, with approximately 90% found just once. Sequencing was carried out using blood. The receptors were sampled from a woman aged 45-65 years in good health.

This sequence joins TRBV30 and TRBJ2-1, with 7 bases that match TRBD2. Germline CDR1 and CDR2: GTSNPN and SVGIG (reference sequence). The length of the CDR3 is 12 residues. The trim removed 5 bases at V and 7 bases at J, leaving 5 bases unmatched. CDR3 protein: CAWGEGANEQFF. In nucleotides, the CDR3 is TGTGCCTGGGGGGAGGGCGCAAATGAGCAGTTCTTC.

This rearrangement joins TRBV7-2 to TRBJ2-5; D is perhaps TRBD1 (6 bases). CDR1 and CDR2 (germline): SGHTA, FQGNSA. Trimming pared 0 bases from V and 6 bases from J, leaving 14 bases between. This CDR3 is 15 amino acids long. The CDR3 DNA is TGTGCCAGCAGCTTAGCGCGGGCAGGGGCAAAGACCCAGTACTTC. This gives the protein CASSLARAGAKTQYF.

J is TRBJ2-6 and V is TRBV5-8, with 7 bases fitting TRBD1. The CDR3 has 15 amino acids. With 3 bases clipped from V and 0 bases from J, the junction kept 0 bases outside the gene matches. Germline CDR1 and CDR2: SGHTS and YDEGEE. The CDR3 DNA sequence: TGTGCCAGCAGCTGGGACAGCTCTGGGGCCAACGTCCTGACTTTC. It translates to CASSWDSSGANVLTF.

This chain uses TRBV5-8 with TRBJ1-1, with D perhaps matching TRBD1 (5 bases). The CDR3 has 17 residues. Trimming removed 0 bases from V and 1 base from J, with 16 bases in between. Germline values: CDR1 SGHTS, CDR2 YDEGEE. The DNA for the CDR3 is TGTGCCAGCAGCTTGGGAAATGTGCCAGGGAAGAACACTGAAGCTTTCTTT. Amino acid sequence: CASSLGNVPGKNTEAFF.

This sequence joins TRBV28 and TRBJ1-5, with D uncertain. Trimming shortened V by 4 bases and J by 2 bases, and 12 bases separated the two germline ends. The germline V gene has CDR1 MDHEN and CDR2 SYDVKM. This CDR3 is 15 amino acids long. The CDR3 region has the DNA TGTGCCAGCAGTTCTCCTAACGGGGGCAATCAGCCCCAGCATTTT. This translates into CASSSPNGGNQPQHF.

CDR3 DNA sequence: TGTGCCAGCGTACTTAGCGTCGGGGAGCTGTTTTTT. This translates into CASVLSVGELFF. The chain carries TRBV12-3 or TRBV12-4 and TRBJ2-2, with D maybe TRBD2 (5 bases). Trimming cost V 8 bases and J 7 bases, with 11 bases left between them. The CDR3 is 12 residues long.